Below are 26 T cell receptor beta chains sequenced from a single sample in a study of blood T cell repertoires in COVID-19. Produced via immunoSEQ multiplex PCR; TCRdb's table is partial and in-frame only. The table shows around 18,000 clones, with 89% occurring only once. Material for sequencing was peripheral blood. All receptors derive from a man in his fifties or sixties with active COVID-19.

The V and J genes are TRBV7-2 and TRBJ1-2, with 12 bases matching TRBD1. The CDR3 is 15 amino acids. Unmatched junction bases numbered 7, after V lost 5 bases and J lost 6 bases. The germline gives CDR1 SGHTA, CDR2 FQGNSA. The CDR3 DNA reads TGTGCCAGCAGCGCCGGGACAGGGGGCAAGGATGGCTACACCTTC. It translates to CASSAGTGGKDGYTF.

The CDR3 spells CAWSVRGWAPEQYF. As DNA, the CDR3 is TGTGCCTGGAGTGTTCGCGGGTGGGCGCCTGAGCAGTACTTC. The V and J genes are TRBV30 and TRBJ2-7; maybe TRBD2 (5 bases). CDR1 GTSNPN and CDR2 SVGIG come from the germline V gene (reference sequence). CDR3 length equals 14 residues. Trimming pared 0 bases from V and 7 bases from J, leaving 16 bases between.

The chain employs TRBV20-1 and TRBJ2-7; D uncertain. There are 12 residues in the CDR3. The ends were cut back, 3 bases at V and 1 base at J, with 7 bases in the middle. Germline V gene lookup returns CDR1 DFQATT and CDR2 SNEGSKA (reference sequence). CDR3 region: CSASRLSYEQYF. The CDR3 DNA follows: TGCAGTGCTAGTCGTTTATCCTACGAGCAGTACTTC.

A remark on this clone: One end of the junction varies from germline; a read error may be responsible. V usage is TRBV12-3 or TRBV12-4 and J usage is TRBJ2-7; D is perhaps TRBD2 (5 bases). CDR3 size: 13 residues. CDR3 residues: CASSPGPLWERYF. DNA of the CDR3: TGTGCCAGCAGTCCCGGACCCCTGTGGGAGCGGTACTTC.

The chain employs TRBV2 and TRBJ2-2; D remains ambiguous. The CDR3 is made up of 14 amino acids. Looked up from germline, CDR1 is SNHLY and CDR2 is FYNNEI. The germline V and J ends were trimmed by 10 bases and 6 bases, with 18 bases remaining between them. CDR3 sequence (DNA): TGTGCCACCTGCCCAGCTAGTTCATCCGGGGAGCTGTTTTTT. Its protein is CATCPASSSGELFF.

V usage is TRBV11-2 and J usage is TRBJ1-1; the match to TRBD1 covers 10 bases. Trimming removed 5 bases from V and 8 bases from J; junction bases left unmatched: 5. The germline V gene has CDR1 SGHAT and CDR2 FQNNGV. This CDR3 spans 13 amino acids. The CDR3 spells CASSRTGGLEAFF. CDR3 nucleotide sequence: TGTGCCAGCAGCCGGACAGGGGGATTGGAAGCTTTCTTT.

The CDR3 spells CASSMGGAGVKNIQYF. CDR3 sequence (DNA): TGTGCCAGTAGTATGGGAGGGGCAGGGGTCAAAAACATTCAGTACTTC. The V call is TRBV19, the J call TRBJ2-4, with a tentative D call TRBD2 (7 bases). V shed 3 bases and J shed 3 bases, with 15 bases lying between them. CDR3 size: 16 residues. The germline gives CDR1 LNHDA, CDR2 SQIVND (reference sequence).

J is TRBJ1-5 and V is TRBV6-4; D gene unclear. The V gene's germline CDR1 is MRHNA and CDR2 SNTAGT. Trimming removed 6 bases from V and 0 bases from J, with 15 bases in between. The CDR3 runs to 16 residues. CDR3 region: CASSRASTDSNQPQHF. In DNA, the CDR3 is TGTGCCAGCAGCAGAGCCTCGACTGATAGCAATCAGCCCCAGCATTTT.

The chain has TRBV28 and TRBJ1-2; 8 nucleotides agree with TRBD1. This CDR3 comprises 14 residues. After removal of 1 base from V and 6 bases from J, the junction contained 4 bases not matched to a gene. CDR1 MDHEN and CDR2 SYDVKM come from the germline V gene. Written as DNA, the CDR3 is TGTGCCAGCAGTTTATTTCGACAGGGGCATGGCTACACCTTC. Protein sequence: CASSLFRQGHGYTF.

The V gene is TRBV27, the J gene TRBJ2-3; D is unresolved. Germline CDR1 is MNHEY and CDR2 is SMNVEV (reference sequence). V lost 6 bases to trimming and J lost 8 bases, with 15 bases between them. The CDR3 totals 13 residues. CDR3 in DNA: TGTGCCAGCAGCACGAGCGACCTGATTACGCAGTATTTT. Translating gives CASSTSDLITQYF.

This clone was found once. The CDR3 region is CASRPGPWGVGTNYGYTF. CDR3 nucleotide sequence: TGTGCCAGCAGACCCGGGCCTTGGGGGGTGGGTACTAACTATGGCTACACCTTC. This rearrangement joins TRBV11-2 to TRBJ1-2; D perhaps matches TRBD1 (5 bases). Between the trimmed V and J ends, which lost 6 bases and 0 bases, there was a span of 23 bases. The V gene's germline CDR1 is SGHAT and CDR2 FQNNGV. The CDR3 runs 18 residues.

The CDR3 loop is CASSIARTATNYGYTF. The CDR3 DNA follows: TGTGCCAGTAGTATAGCCCGGACAGCTACTAACTATGGCTACACCTTC. The chain employs TRBV19 and TRBJ1-2, with D perhaps TRBD1 (6 bases). V was pared by 1 base and J by 0 bases, with 12 bases between. This CDR3 contains 16 residues. Germline loops: CDR1 LNHDA, CDR2 SQIVND (reference sequence).

The chain couples TRBV28 to TRBJ2-7; 9 nucleotides match TRBD2. CDR1 and CDR2 (germline): MDHEN, SYDVKM. The CDR3 is made up of 15 amino acids. V was clipped by 9 bases and J by 5 bases; unmatched bases: 14. This CDR3 reads CASLRGLAGSNEQYF. The CDR3, as DNA: TGTGCCAGTCTAAGGGGGCTAGCGGGGAGTAACGAGCAGTACTTC.

The CDR3 region is CATSFRGTNQPQHF. CDR3 bases: TGTGCCACCAGCTTCAGGGGGACCAATCAGCCCCAGCATTTT. The gene calls are TRBV15 and TRBJ1-5; 7 bases line up with TRBD1. Germline V gene lookup returns CDR1 LNHNV and CDR2 YYDKDF (reference sequence). This CDR3 contains 14 residues. Trimming took 5 bases from V and 3 from J; bases not matched to a gene: 4.

V is TRBV5-6 and J is TRBJ2-5, with TRBD1 matching 8 bases. This CDR3 spans 15 amino acids. CDR1 is SGHDT and CDR2 is YYEEEE in the germline V gene. Losses at the gene ends were 3 bases for V and 4 bases for J; bases not matched to a gene: 8. This chain's CDR3 is CASSYGDRRSETQYF. Written as DNA, the CDR3 is TGTGCCAGCAGCTACGGGGACAGGAGATCAGAGACCCAGTACTTC. Full variable domain (rest looked up from reference TRBV5-6 and TRBJ2-5): DAGVTQSPTHLIKTRGQQVTLRCSPKSGHDTVSWYQQALGQGPQFIFQYYEEEERQRGNFPDRFSGHQFPNYSSELNVNALLLGDSALYLCASSYGDRRSETQYFGPGTRLLVL.

This sequence joins TRBV7-2 and TRBJ2-3, with 10 bases that match TRBD2. The CDR3 contains 16 residues. Unmatched junction bases numbered 9, after V lost 5 bases and J lost 4 bases. Germline V CDR1 and CDR2: SGHTA, FQGNSA. Here the CDR3 DNA reads TGTGCCAGCAGCCATCTCTCAGCGGGGGGGGCAGATACGCAGTATTTT. It encodes CASSHLSAGGADTQYF. Full variable domain (remainder filled in from reference TRBV7-2 and TRBJ2-3): GAGVSQSPSNKVTEKGKDVELRCDPISGHTALYWYRQSLGQGLEFLIYFQGNSAPDKSGLPSDRFSAERTGGSVSTLTIQRTQQEDSAVYLCASSHLSAGGADTQYFGPGTRLTVL.

This rearrangement joins TRBV7-6 to TRBJ1-1; 9 bases agree with TRBD1. With 0 bases clipped from V and 1 base from J, the junction kept 0 bases outside the gene matches. This CDR3 region has 15 residues. Germline V lookup: CDR1 SGHVS, CDR2 FNYEAQ. CDR3: CASSLAGQGNTEAFF. CDR3 DNA sequence: TGTGCCAGCAGCTTAGCGGGACAGGGGAACACTGAAGCTTTCTTT.

This chain connects TRBV7-9 to TRBJ2-7; 9 positions agree with TRBD2. The length of the CDR3 is 14 residues. Germline loops: CDR1 SEHNR, CDR2 FQNEAQ (reference sequence). With 4 bases clipped from V and 5 bases from J, the junction kept 6 bases outside the gene matches. CDR3 protein: CASSYTSGFDEQYF. For the CDR3, the DNA is TGTGCCAGCAGCTACACTAGCGGGTTTGACGAGCAGTACTTC.

The chain has TRBV7-6 and TRBJ2-7; tentatively, D is TRBD1 (5 bases). Trimming pared 2 bases from V and 4 bases from J, leaving 21 bases between. CDR3 length equals 17 residues. Germline-derived CDR1 and CDR2 are SGHVS and FNYEAQ. As DNA, the CDR3 is TGTGCCAGCAGCTTAAGCCCATCGGCAGAAAAGGGGTACGAGCAGTACTTC. This sequence encodes CASSLSPSAEKGYEQYF.

J is TRBJ2-5 and V is TRBV4-3; perhaps TRBD2 as D (6 bases). Germline CDR1 LGHNA, CDR2 YSLEER. Trimming removed 0 bases from V and 5 bases from J, with 10 bases in between. The CDR3 is 14 amino acids. The CDR3: CASSQDLRGETQYF. In DNA, the CDR3 is TGCGCCAGCAGCCAAGATCTCCGGGGGGAGACCCAGTACTTC.

V is TRBV9 and J is TRBJ2-4; TRBD1 matches at 9 bases. Losses at the gene ends were 3 bases for V and 1 base for J; bases not matched to a gene: 14. The CDR3 is 19 amino acids. Germline-derived CDR1 and CDR2 are SGDLS and YYNGEE. For the CDR3, the DNA is TGTGCCAGCAGCGCCGGGGACCTCAGGACAGGGGTGGCCAAAAACATTCAGTACTTC. Its protein is CASSAGDLRTGVAKNIQYF.

The chain joins TRBV3-1 (or the pseudogene TRBV3-2) to TRBJ1-5; 8 nucleotides match TRBD1. This CDR3 spans 21 amino acids. CDR1 is LGHDT, CDR2 YNNKEL, per germline (reference sequence). The ends lost 0 bases at V and 2 bases at J; junction bases unmatched: 18. Written as DNA, the CDR3 is TGTGCCAGCAGCCAAGAACTTCATCTCGACAGGGGACGGTTGCGCAATCAGCCCCAGCATTTT. Translated, it gives CASSQELHLDRGRLRNQPQHF.

The chain links TRBV6-5 to TRBJ2-7; TRBD1 matches 7 bases. Germline trimming cut 2 bases from V and 5 bases from J; bases unmatched to any gene: 3. From germline, CDR1 is MNHEY and CDR2 SVGAGI. The length of the CDR3 is 13 residues. The CDR3 coding sequence is TGTGCCAGCAGTTACGACGACAGGGACGAGCAGTACTTC. Its translation: CASSYDDRDEQYF.

The chain uses TRBV6-5 and TRBJ2-3; possibly TRBD1 for D (5 bases). The CDR3 covers 14 residues. CDR1 and CDR2 (germline): MNHEY, SVGAGI. V was trimmed by 7 bases and J by 0 bases, leaving 11 bases between them. The CDR3 nucleotides read TGTGCCAGCATAAGGGGCTCCAGCACAGATACGCAGTATTTT. Amino acid sequence: CASIRGSSTDTQYF.

This chain links TRBV7-3 with TRBJ2-3; TRBD2 agrees at 9 bases. Germline CDR1 and CDR2: SGHTA and FQGTGA. The CDR3 runs 13 residues. Trimming at V came to 4 bases and at J to 6 bases, leaving 2 bases not matched to a gene. This CDR3 reads CASSSTSGDTQYF. CDR3 bases: TGTGCCAGCAGCTCAACTAGCGGGGATACGCAGTATTTT.

J is TRBJ2-5 and V is TRBV5-4, with D tentatively TRBD1 (6 bases). V was shortened by 3 bases and J by 5 bases, with 11 bases between the two germline ends. Germline V lookup: CDR1 SGHNT, CDR2 YYREEE (reference sequence). The CDR3 totals 13 residues. CDR3 sequence: CASSSTGRETQYF. CDR3 coding DNA: TGTGCCAGCAGCTCGACAGGACGGGAGACCCAGTACTTC.